The 28 T cell receptor beta chains below come from one sample, sequenced in a study of beta chain features in type 1 diabetes. Isolated RNA was reverse transcribed in full, so expressed TCRB transcripts were sequenced. Sequencing was performed with immunoSEQ multiplex PCR; in TCRdb, only in-frame clones are kept and a portion is missing. The profile shows some 400,000 clones, around 16% of them singletons. The sequenced material came from naive CD4+ T cells from blood. The receptors stem from a woman between 18 and 29 years old in good health.

This clone came up a few times. This chain joins TRBV19 and TRBJ2-3; 7 nucleotides align to TRBD1. Germline CDR1 reads LNHDA; CDR2 reads SQIVND (reference sequence). This CDR3 is 16 amino acids long. V shed 5 bases and J 2 bases; nucleotides not matched to a gene: 10. This CDR3 is CASSRRDREFTDTQYF. In DNA, the CDR3 is TGTGCCAGTAGTCGACGAGACAGGGAGTTCACAGATACGCAGTATTTT.

This clone was detected only a few times. This rearrangement joins TRBV27 to TRBJ2-2; D is unresolved. Germline V lookup: CDR1 MNHEY, CDR2 SMNVEV (reference sequence). This CDR3 has 13 amino acids. V lost 7 bases and J 5 bases, leaving 11 bases between the germline ends. CDR3 in amino acids: CASILIVTGELFF. In nucleotides, the CDR3 is TGTGCCAGCATTCTCATAGTTACCGGGGAGCTGTTTTTT.

The chain joins TRBV25-1 to TRBJ2-7; 7 nucleotides agree with TRBD1. V was clipped by 4 bases and J by 6 bases; unmatched bases: 15. CDR1 is MGHDK and CDR2 is SYGVNS in the germline V gene. CDR3 length: 16 amino acids. The CDR3 is CASSADRALSSGEQYF. The CDR3 bases are TGTGCCAGCAGTGCTGACAGGGCACTTTCAAGCGGCGAGCAGTACTTC.

There are a few counts of this clone. This chain joins TRBV7-6 and TRBJ1-5; maybe TRBD1 (6 bases). V was pared by 1 base and J by 6 bases, with 13 bases between. The CDR3 has 15 residues. Germline values: CDR1 SGHVS, CDR2 FNYEAQ. CDR3 loop: CASSLEEGQGQPQHF. As DNA, the CDR3 is TGTGCCAGCAGCTTAGAAGAGGGACAAGGTCAGCCCCAGCATTTT.

The chain is built from TRBV9 and TRBJ2-1; tentative D call: TRBD2 (6 bases). Between the trimmed V and J ends, which lost 3 bases and 6 bases, there was a span of 22 bases. This CDR3 spans 17 amino acids. Germline loops: CDR1 SGDLS, CDR2 YYNGEE. CDR3 sequence reads: CASSEPNISGMANEQFF. Written as DNA, the CDR3 is TGTGCCAGCAGCGAACCAAACATTAGCGGAATGGCCAATGAGCAGTTCTTC. Full variable domain (missing parts from reference TRBV9 and TRBJ2-1): DSGVTQTPKHLITATGQRVTLRCSPRSGDLSVYWYQQSLDQGLQFLIQYYNGEERAKGNILERFSAQQFPDLHSELNLSSLELGDSALYFCASSEPNISGMANEQFFGPGTRLTVL.

This clone was counted only a few times. V is TRBV4-2 and J is TRBJ2-7, with TRBD2 identical over 11 bases. The CDR3 covers 16 residues. V lost 2 bases, J lost 4 bases, and 7 bases stayed unmatched. Per germline, CDR1 LGHNA and CDR2 YNFKEQ. The CDR3 DNA sequence: TGTGCCAGCAGCCAAAACTCGGGACTAGCGGAATACGAGCAGTACTTC. Residues: CASSQNSGLAEYEQYF.

This clone was observed a few times. The chain employs TRBV7-2 and TRBJ2-7; D gene uncertain. This CDR3 is built from 11 residues. V lost 4 bases and J lost 3, with 4 bases in between. The germline V gene encodes CDR1 SGHTA and CDR2 FQGNSA. The CDR3 bases are TGTGCCAGCAGCTCTTTCTACGAGCAGTACTTC. Amino acids: CASSSFYEQYF.

V usage is TRBV4-2 and J usage is TRBJ1-2; D may be TRBD1 (6 bases). Trimming stripped 4 bases from V and 6 bases from J, with 18 bases between. In germline, CDR1 is LGHNA, CDR2 YNFKEQ. The CDR3 sequence is 15 residues long. Written as DNA, the CDR3 is TGTGCCAGCAGCCTGACCGAACAGGGAAAGGATGGCTACACCTTC. This sequence encodes CASSLTEQGKDGYTF.

J is TRBJ1-5 and V is TRBV4-1; possible D gene TRBD1, 6 bases. CDR3 length: 14 amino acids. V was cut by 1 base and J by 4 bases, with 8 bases left in between. Looked up from germline, CDR1 is MGHRA and CDR2 is YSYEKL. CDR3 coding DNA: TGCGCCAGCAGCCAAGTAGGACAGAATCAGCCCCAGCATTTT. Encoded protein: CASSQVGQNQPQHF.

The sample holds a few counts of this clone. The gene calls are TRBV9 and TRBJ2-7, with D possibly TRBD2 on 6 matching bases. The germline V gene has CDR1 SGDLS and CDR2 YYNGEE. The CDR3 spans 16 residues. Between the trimmed V and J ends, which lost 3 bases and 2 bases, there was a span of 18 bases. CDR3 DNA: TGTGCCAGCAGCGCGCCTATCGGGGGTGGGACCTACGAGCAGTACTTC. Protein: CASSAPIGGGTYEQYF.

In its sample, this clone was seen a few times. The genes are TRBV29-1 and TRBJ2-1; tentative D call: TRBD2 (6 bases). V lost 4 bases, J lost 2 bases, and 12 bases lay in between. Germline lookup yields CDR1 SQVTM and CDR2 ANQGSEA. This CDR3 is built from 14 residues. The CDR3 bases are TGCAGCGTTGGGAGGGAGTCGCCCTACAATGAGCAGTTCTTC. Its translation is CSVGRESPYNEQFF.

The chain links TRBV27 to TRBJ2-5, with TRBD1 identical over 9 bases. CDR1 MNHEY and CDR2 SMNVEV come from the germline V gene (reference sequence). The CDR3 contains 13 residues. V lost 5 bases and J lost 6; bases outside the gene matches: 4. The CDR3 sequence is CASSKDRGKTQYF. As DNA, the CDR3 is TGTGCCAGCAGTAAGGACAGGGGTAAGACCCAGTACTTC.

This clone was recorded a few times. This sequence joins TRBV10-3 and TRBJ2-1; weak D call: TRBD2 (5 bases). V was shortened by 0 bases and J by 2 bases, with 20 bases between the two germline ends. CDR1 is ENHRY, CDR2 SYGVKD, per germline. The CDR3 runs 19 residues. The CDR3 DNA follows: TGTGCCATCAGTGAGTCGAGTCCGAGAGGGAGAGTCACCTACAATGAGCAGTTCTTC. Residues: CAISESSPRGRVTYNEQFF.

CDR3 bases: TGTGCCAGCAGCCCTGGACTAGCGGGAGGAAGCTACAATGAGCAGTTCTTC. It translates to CASSPGLAGGSYNEQFF. The rearrangement links TRBV7-9 to TRBJ2-1; TRBD2 matches at 14 bases. Trimming at V came to 5 bases and at J to 3 bases, leaving 6 bases not matched to a gene. Germline V CDR1 and CDR2: SEHNR, FQNEAQ (reference sequence). This CDR3 comprises 17 residues.

This chain uses TRBV7-2 with TRBJ1-2; 8 positions agree with TRBD1. CDR1 and CDR2 from the germline V gene are SGHTA and FQGNSA. The CDR3 spans 16 residues. V was clipped by 1 base and J by 4 bases; unmatched bases: 8. In DNA form, the CDR3 reads TGTGCCAGCAGCTTAGGGACAGGGCCGAGGGGCTATGGCTACACCTTC. It codes for CASSLGTGPRGYGYTF.

This clone was recorded a few times. The chain links TRBV23-1 to TRBJ1-5, with D hard to call. TRBV23-1 is annotated as an ORF whose role is uncertain. V was pared by 4 bases and J by 6 bases, with 13 bases between. The CDR3 sequence is 14 residues long. This chain's CDR3 is CASSLWRVRQPQHF. The CDR3, as DNA: TGCGCCAGCAGTCTATGGCGGGTGCGTCAGCCCCAGCATTTT.

This clone was found many times. This chain connects TRBV4-3 to TRBJ2-5, with TRBD2 matching 7 bases. V shed 4 bases and J 5 bases; nucleotides not matched to a gene: 7. Germline CDR1 is LGHNA and CDR2 is YSLEER. This CDR3 has 14 amino acids. The CDR3 loop is CASSRTTSPETQYF. CDR3 sequence (DNA): TGCGCCAGCAGCCGAACGACTAGCCCGGAGACCCAGTACTTC.

This clone was observed a handful of times. The chain uses TRBV7-4 and TRBJ2-4, with D perhaps TRBD2 (5 bases). The CDR3 totals 15 residues. V was pared by 8 bases and J by 4 bases, with 18 bases between. Germline CDR1 is SGHVT and CDR2 is SQSDAQ. The CDR3 sequence: CASLWAARVKNIQYF. The CDR3 DNA reads as TGTGCCAGCCTTTGGGCGGCGAGGGTTAAAAACATTCAGTACTTC.

The gene calls are TRBV6-6 and TRBJ1-1; 7 bases align to TRBD1. The CDR3 has 13 residues. With 2 bases clipped from V and 5 bases from J, the junction kept 2 bases outside the gene matches. Germline assignment: CDR1 MNHNY and CDR2 SVGAGI (reference sequence). The CDR3 is CASSYPTGTEAFF. Here the CDR3 DNA reads TGTGCCAGCAGTTACCCGACAGGGACTGAAGCTTTCTTT.

This clone showed up just a few times. V is TRBV4-2 and J is TRBJ2-1, with 8 bases that match TRBD2. Germline CDR1 is LGHNA and CDR2 is YNFKEQ. The V and J ends lost 4 bases and 5 bases, in that order; junction bases with no gene match: 7. CDR3 length: 15 amino acids. CDR3 coding DNA: TGTGCCAGCAGCCCACTAGCGGAATGGAACAATGAGCAGTTCTTC. This translates into CASSPLAEWNNEQFF.

CDR3 sequence reads: CASSQDSRKTDRMNTEAFF. For the CDR3, the DNA is TGTGCCAGCAGCCAAGATAGTCGAAAAACGGACAGAATGAACACTGAAGCTTTCTTT. This rearrangement joins TRBV4-2 to TRBJ1-1; D perhaps matches TRBD1 (6 bases). The ends were cut back, 0 bases at V and 0 bases at J, with 20 bases in the middle. Germline assignment: CDR1 LGHNA and CDR2 YNFKEQ. The CDR3 is 19 amino acids.

The chain couples TRBV28 to TRBJ2-7, with 8 bases identical to TRBD1. Trimming took 3 bases from V and 5 from J; bases not matched to a gene: 3. Germline-derived CDR1 and CDR2 are MDHEN and SYDVKM. There are 13 residues in the CDR3. The CDR3 sequence is CASSLGRGHEQYF. The CDR3, as DNA: TGTGCCAGCAGTTTGGGCAGGGGGCACGAGCAGTACTTC.

The chain combines TRBV4-3 with TRBJ1-1; D might be TRBD1 (5 bases). From germline, CDR1 is LGHNA and CDR2 YSLEER. The V and J ends lost 3 bases and 9 bases respectively, with 14 bases between them. The CDR3 extends over 13 amino acids. The CDR3 sequence: CASSHGSDRKAFF. The DNA of the CDR3 is TGCGCCAGCAGCCATGGGTCCGACAGAAAAGCTTTCTTT.

In its sample, this clone was seen a few times. The rearrangement uses TRBV5-1 and TRBJ1-6; D uncertain. The V end was cut by 4 bases, the J end by 7 bases, with 9 bases between. The length of the CDR3 is 13 residues. Germline V lookup: CDR1 SGHRS, CDR2 YFSETQ. Written as DNA, the CDR3 is TGCGCCAGCAGCCGGCTAGCCAATTCACCCCTCCACTTT. This sequence encodes CASSRLANSPLHF.

Concerning this clone: The same CDR3 also results from other DNA sequences found in this sample. V gene TRBV9 combines with J gene TRBJ2-6; D call uncertain. V lost 0 bases, J lost 0 bases, and 4 bases lay in between. The CDR3 length is 15 residues. The V gene's germline CDR1 is SGDLS and CDR2 YYNGEE. The CDR3, as DNA: TGTGCCAGCAGCGTAGTGAGCTCTGGGGCCAACGTCCTGACTTTC. Protein product: CASSVVSSGANVLTF. Variable domain in full (rest from reference TRBV9 and TRBJ2-6): DSGVTQTPKHLITATGQRVTLRCSPRSGDLSVYWYQQSLDQGLQFLIQYYNGEERAKGNILERFSAQQFPDLHSELNLSSLELGDSALYFCASSVVSSGANVLTFGAGSRLTVL.

The V and J genes are TRBV7-2 and TRBJ2-7, with D possibly matching TRBD1 (6 bases). This CDR3 has 16 residues. Germline assignment: CDR1 SGHTA and CDR2 FQGNSA. V lost 4 bases and J lost 3, with 19 bases in between. The DNA for the CDR3 is TGTGCCAGCAGCTCCGTCAACCGGGACAACTACTACGAGCAGTACTTC. It yields the protein CASSSVNRDNYYEQYF.

The chain recombines TRBV29-1 with TRBJ2-3; D is perhaps TRBD2 (5 bases). The ends were cut back, 6 bases at V and 0 bases at J, with 25 bases in the middle. This CDR3 has 18 residues. CDR1 is SQVTM, CDR2 ANQGSEA, per germline. The CDR3 nucleotides are TGCAGCGTCGTTCTAGGCGGTTATAGCGTTACTAGCACAGATACGCAGTATTTT. This translates into CSVVLGGYSVTSTDTQYF.

This clone was seen a few times. This chain joins TRBV30 and TRBJ1-2; D possibly corresponds to TRBD1 (6 bases). The germline gives CDR1 GTSNPN, CDR2 SVGIG (reference sequence). The CDR3 covers 11 residues. V was cut by 2 bases and J by 8 bases, with 9 bases left in between. CDR3 nucleotides: TGTGCCTGGAGTAGGGACAACGGCTACACCTTC. Amino acids: CAWSRDNGYTF.